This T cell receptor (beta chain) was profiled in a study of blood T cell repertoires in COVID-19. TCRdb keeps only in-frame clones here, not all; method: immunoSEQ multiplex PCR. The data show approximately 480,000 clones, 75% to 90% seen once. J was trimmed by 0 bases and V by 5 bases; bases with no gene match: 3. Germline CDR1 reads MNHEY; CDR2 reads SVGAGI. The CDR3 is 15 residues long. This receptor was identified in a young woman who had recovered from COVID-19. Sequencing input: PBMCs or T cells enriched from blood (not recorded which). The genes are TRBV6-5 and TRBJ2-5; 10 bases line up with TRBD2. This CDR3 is CASSRTSGYQETQYF. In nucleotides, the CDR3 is TGTGCCAGCAGTCGGACTAGCGGCTACCAAGAGACCCAGTACTTC.